These T cell receptor beta chains were read from a single sample in a study of shared clonotypes between healthy human individuals. Repertoires were generated with immunoSEQ multiplex PCR, while TCRdb's copy carries only in-frame clones and drops some. Here the sample spans hundreds of thousands of clones, around three quarters being singletons. The sequenced sample was PBMCs. These receptors came from a woman aged 40 to 55 in good health. Some clones in this sample may be carry-over from other donors' samples. The CDR3 runs from the conserved cysteine through the conserved F or W. A D gene is named only where the DNA matches it firmly. The size of a clone is reported for some rows only, either as once, few or many, or as a class for expanded clones.

j_call,clone_size,d_call,v_call,cdr3_nt,cdr3_aa
TRBJ2-1,-,TRBD2,TRBV6-4,TGTGCCAGCAGCCGGACTAGCGGGAGTGATGAGCAGTTCTTC,CASSRTSGSDEQFF
TRBJ2-7,few,-,TRBV27,TGTGCCAGCAGTTCGGCCCTAGGCTACGAGCAGTACTTC,CASSSALGYEQYF
TRBJ2-4,few,-,TRBV6-1,TGTGCCAGCAGTGCGGGAGAAGGTGTCATTCAGTACTTC,CASSAGEGVIQYF
TRBJ2-5,-,TRBD2,TRBV7-9,TGTACCAGCAGCTTAGCGGGGGGCGAAGAGACCCAGTACTTC,CTSSLAGGEETQYF
TRBJ1-2,-,-,TRBV5-1,TGCGCCAGCAGCTTGAGCTCAGCTAACTATGGCTACACCTTC,CASSLSSANYGYTF
TRBJ2-7,-,-,TRBV18,TGTGCCAGCTCAGGAATGGCAGGGCGGTACGAGCAGTACTTC,CASSGMAGRYEQYF
TRBJ2-5,-,-,TRBV30,TGTGCCTGGAGCCCGGGGGGTCAGGGGGAGACCCAGTACTTC,CAWSPGGQGETQYF
TRBJ2-1,-,TRBD1,TRBV29-1,TGCAGCGCTGAGGGGGCGGCTCCATACAATGAGCAGTTCTTC,CSAEGAAPYNEQFF
TRBJ1-3,many,-,TRBV7-2,TGTGCCAGCAGCTGGGACGGATTCTCTGGAAACACCATATATTTT,CASSWDGFSGNTIYF
TRBJ2-1,-,TRBD2,TRBV18,TGTGCCAGCTCACCAACTGGACTAGCGGTAACTACTACAATGAAGCAGTTCTTC,CASSPTGLAVTTTMKQFF
TRBJ2-7,-,TRBD2,TRBV27,TGTGCCAGCCGCCCGGGGGGGTACTACGAGCAGTACTTC,CASRPGGYYEQYF
TRBJ1-1,-,-,TRBV29-1,TGCAGCGCCTCCCCTGGATGGGGGATGAACACTGAAGCTTTCTTT,CSASPGWGMNTEAFF
TRBJ2-7,-,TRBD2,TRBV7-2,TGTACCAGCAGCTTAAGGTCTAGCGGGACCTTGGGGTACTTC,CTSSLRSSGTLGYF
TRBJ2-2,-,-,TRBV30,TGTGCCGGACCTAGGGGTAGCGGAAACACCGGGGAGCTGTTTTTT,CAGPRGSGNTGELFF